Listed below are T cell receptor beta chains from one sample, sequenced in a study of blood T cell repertoires in COVID-19. The method was immunoSEQ multiplex PCR; TCRdb's version includes in-frame clones alone and lacks a portion of them. Of some 30,000 clones in the sample, approximately 89% are singletons; the top ten hold under 30%. Material: peripheral blood. The source is a man of 80 years or more with acute or convalescent COVID-19. The CDR3 runs from the conserved cysteine through the conserved F or W. A D gene is named only where the DNA matches it firmly. The size of a clone is reported for some rows only, either as once, few or many, or as a class for expanded clones.

v_gene	j_gene	d_gene	len	abundance	CDR3aa	CDR3nt
TRBV11-2	TRBJ1-4	-	15	few	CASSRNLGANEKLFF	TGTGCCAGCAGCCGGAACTTGGGGGCAAATGAAAAACTGTTTTTT
TRBV29-1	TRBJ2-5	-	11	-	CSVTAKETQYF	TGCAGCGTCACAGCCAAAGAGACCCAGTACTTC
TRBV29-1	TRBJ1-2	TRBD1	12	-	CSSRDSRYGYTF	TGCAGCTCACGGGACAGCCGCTATGGCTACACCTTC
TRBV19	TRBJ1-1	-	14	-	CASIRDSLNTEAFF	TGTGCCAGTATCCGGGACTCCTTGAACACTGAAGCTTTCTTT
TRBV18	TRBJ2-3	-	13	-	CASLQPDSITQYF	TGTGCCAGCTTACAACCGGACTCCATTACGCAGTATTTT
TRBV7-2	TRBJ2-1	-	14	-	CASSLETSYNEQFF	TGTGCCAGCAGCTTAGAAACTTCCTACAATGAGCAGTTCTTC
TRBV6-6	TRBJ1-2	-	15	-	CASSSLYASDYGYTF	TGTGCCAGCAGTTCGCTATACGCCAGCGACTATGGCTACACCTTC
TRBV5-1	TRBJ2-1	TRBD2	15	-	CASSLGLAGGGEQFF	TGCGCCAGCAGCTTAGGACTAGCGGGAGGTGGTGAGCAGTTCTTC
TRBV6-1	TRBJ1-2	-	15	-	CASSDGSGGFGGYTF	TGTGCCAGCAGTGATGGCTCAGGAGGGTTCGGTGGCTACACCTTC
TRBV19	TRBJ2-2	TRBD2	17	-	CASSQPSGSANTGELFF	TGTGCCAGTAGTCAGCCTAGCGGGAGTGCGAACACCGGGGAGCTGTTTTTT
TRBV27	TRBJ1-5	-	12	-	CASSRTGQPQHF	TGTGCCAGCAGTAGAACTGGTCAGCCCCAGCATTTT
TRBV27	TRBJ1-1	-	14	-	CASSKTGMNTEAFF	TGTGCCAGCAGTAAGACAGGCATGAACACTGAAGCTTTCTTT
TRBV6-2/TRBV6-3	TRBJ1-5	-	13	-	CASSRTENQPQHF	TGTGCCAGCAGTCGGACAGAGAATCAGCCCCAGCATTTT
TRBV6-4	TRBJ1-6	TRBD1	14	-	CASRTGTDNSPLHF	TGTGCCAGCAGAACCGGGACAGATAATTCACCCCTCCACTTT
TRBV5-1	TRBJ1-1	TRBD1	14	-	CASSWQGAQTEAFF	TGCGCCAGCAGTTGGCAGGGGGCGCAGACTGAAGCTTTCTTT
TRBV28	TRBJ2-2	-	15	-	CASSTQKQNTGELFF	TGTGCCAGCAGTACCCAGAAACAGAACACCGGGGAGCTGTTTTTT
TRBV3-1/TRBV3-2	TRBJ2-4	TRBD1	14	-	CASSPKTGVVIQYF	TGTGCCAGCAGCCCGAAGACAGGGGTGGTCATTCAGTACTTC
TRBV3-1/TRBV3-2	TRBJ2-7	TRBD2	14	-	CASMTSGSPYEQYF	TGTGCCAGCATGACTAGCGGGAGCCCCTACGAGCAGTACTTC
TRBV5-1	TRBJ1-1	-	16	-	CASSLGQTSLGTEAFF	TGCGCCAGCAGCTTGGGACAGACTTCACTGGGCACTGAAGCTTTCTTT
TRBV3-1/TRBV3-2	TRBJ2-1	TRBD2	18	-	CASSQGLAGVGSYNEQFF	TGTGCCAGCAGCCAAGGGCTAGCGGGAGTTGGGTCCTACAATGAGCAGTTCTTC
TRBV5-1	TRBJ1-2	-	13	-	CASSLDGNYGYTF	TGCGCCAGCAGCTTGGACGGTAACTATGGCTACACCTTC
TRBV19	TRBJ1-5	TRBD1	16	few	CASSMGQGEGSQPQHF	TGTGCCAGTAGTATGGGACAGGGCGAGGGGAGTCAGCCCCAGCATTTT
TRBV7-9	TRBJ1-4	TRBD1	17	-	CASSFKGGGRGNEKLFF	TGTGCCAGCAGCTTTAAAGGGGGCGGAAGAGGGAATGAAAAACTGTTTTTT
TRBV10-2	TRBJ2-7	-	12	-	CASRDTSYEQYF	TGCGCCAGCAGAGACACCTCCTACGAGCAGTACTTC
TRBV3-1/TRBV3-2	TRBJ1-2	TRBD1	14	-	CASSQLQGDDGYTF	TGTGCCAGCAGCCAGCTACAGGGGGATGATGGCTACACCTTC
TRBV7-8	TRBJ1-2	-	12	-	CASSLPGGANTF	TGTGCCAGCAGCCTACCGGGGGGGGCTAACACCTTC
TRBV27	TRBJ2-3	TRBD2	14	-	CASQIAGEKDTQYF	TGTGCCAGCCAAATAGCGGGGGAAAAAGATACGCAGTATTTT
TRBV6-5	TRBJ1-1	-	13	-	CASRKGGNTEAFF	TGTGCCAGCCGCAAGGGAGGGAACACTGAAGCTTTCTTT
TRBV28	TRBJ1-5	-	12	-	CASSFAGQPQHF	TGTGCCAGCAGTTTCGCCGGTCAGCCCCAGCATTTT
TRBV3-1/TRBV3-2	TRBJ1-1	-	12	-	CASSQALSEAFF	TGTGCCAGCAGCCAAGCCCTTTCTGAAGCTTTCTTT
TRBV12-3/TRBV12-4	TRBJ1-1	-	13	-	CASSFKQNTEAFF	TGTGCCAGCAGTTTCAAGCAGAACACTGAAGCTTTCTTT
TRBV19	TRBJ2-1	-	12	-	CASSSTIGEQFF	TGTGCCAGTAGTTCGACAATAGGCGAGCAGTTCTTC
TRBV28	TRBJ2-4	TRBD1	14	-	CASSSTDRANIQYF	TGTGCCAGCAGTTCCACGGACAGGGCGAACATTCAGTACTTC
TRBV7-9	TRBJ1-2	-	15	-	CASSLGVLLGHGYTF	TGTGCCAGCAGCTTAGGGGTATTACTGGGCCATGGCTACACCTTC
TRBV6-6	TRBJ2-7	-	14	once	CASEGQGTSYEQYF	TGTGCCAGCGAAGGGCAGGGGACGTCCTACGAGCAGTACTTC
TRBV7-2	TRBJ2-3	-	14	-	CASSLTSDADTQYF	TGTGCCAGCAGCTTGACTAGTGACGCAGATACGCAGTATTTT
TRBV10-3	TRBJ2-7	TRBD2	14	-	CAISALAGGYEQYF	TGTGCCATCAGCGCCCTAGCGGGAGGCTACGAGCAGTACTTC
TRBV5-6	TRBJ1-3	TRBD1	19	-	CASSSPGTGDDLGGNTIYF	TGTGCCAGCAGCTCACCCGGGACAGGGGACGATCTGGGGGGAAACACCATATATTTT
TRBV19	TRBJ1-4	TRBD1	16	-	CASSIGTGPPNEKLFF	TGTGCCAGTAGTATTGGGACAGGACCGCCTAATGAAAAACTGTTTTTT
TRBV6-1	TRBJ1-2	-	13	-	CASSEGPHYGYTF	TGTGCCAGCAGTGAGGGGCCCCACTATGGCTACACCTTC
TRBV25-1	TRBJ1-6	-	13	once	CASSERGDSPLHF	TGTGCCAGCAGTGAGCGGGGGGATTCACCCCTCCACTTT
TRBV18	TRBJ2-7	-	16	-	CASSPYRAAGLYEQYF	TGTGCCAGCTCACCATACAGGGCGGCTGGATTATACGAGCAGTACTTC
TRBV7-2	TRBJ1-3	-	16	-	CASSRRQTISGNTIYF	TGTGCCAGCAGCAGGAGACAGACGATCTCTGGAAACACCATATATTTT
TRBV5-1	TRBJ2-3	TRBD2	13	-	CASSLDGLAAEYF	TGCGCCAGCAGCTTGGATGGACTAGCGGCCGAGTATTTT
TRBV6-5	TRBJ2-1	-	12	-	CASSRTGNEQFF	TGTGCCAGCAGTCGGACTGGGAATGAGCAGTTCTTC
TRBV18	TRBJ2-6	TRBD2	16	-	CASSRAGGAGANVLTF	TGTGCCAGCTCGCGAGCGGGGGGGGCTGGGGCCAACGTCCTGACTTTC
TRBV7-9	TRBJ2-1	-	14	-	CASSLGGSYNEQFF	TGTGCCAGCAGCTTAGGCGGAAGTTACAATGAGCAGTTCTTC
TRBV28	TRBJ2-7	TRBD2	16	-	CASSLYRSGSRVEQYF	TGTGCCAGCAGTTTATATCGCAGCGGGAGTAGGGTCGAGCAGTACTTC
TRBV5-5	TRBJ2-6	-	14	-	CASSLSQQGRVLTF	TGTGCCAGCAGCTTGTCGCAACAGGGGAGGGTCCTGACTTTC
TRBV11-2	TRBJ1-2	TRBD1	12	-	CATRDRGFGYTF	TGTGCCACCAGGGACAGGGGATTTGGCTACACCTTC
TRBV24-1	TRBJ2-1	TRBD1	15	-	CATSQPGQSYNEQFF	TGTGCCACCAGTCAACCGGGACAGTCCTACAATGAGCAGTTCTTC
TRBV15	TRBJ2-1	-	15	-	CATSLDRDNYNEQFF	TGTGCCACCAGCCTTGACCGGGACAACTACAATGAGCAGTTCTTC
TRBV6-2/TRBV6-3	TRBJ1-1	-	13	-	CASSSIGQSEAFF	TGTGCCAGCAGTTCGATCGGACAGTCTGAAGCTTTCTTT
TRBV6-5	TRBJ2-1	TRBD2	13	few	CASSTSGNNEQFF	TGTGCCAGCAGTACTAGCGGAAACAATGAGCAGTTCTTC